This section outlines one T cell receptor (beta chain) sequence together with its context. The entirety of the isolated RNA underwent reverse transcription, so expressed TCRB transcripts were sequenced. The assay was immunoSEQ multiplex PCR, and TCRdb's table has in-frame clones only and misses some. The table shows hundreds of thousands of clones, with over 25% occurring only once. From germline, CDR1 is SGDLS and CDR2 YYNGEE. The CDR3 sequence is 16 residues long. Trimming cost V 0 bases and J 3 bases, with 16 bases left between them. The data derive from a study of beta chain features in type 1 diabetes.

V and J are TRBV9 and TRBJ2-7; D gene ambiguous. The sequencing sample was made of naive CD4+ T cells from blood. This TCR was sampled from a man younger than 35 in good health. CDR3 nucleotides: TGTGCCAGCAGCGTAGGAGTGTCTATCAGTCACTACGAGCAGTACTTC. Its protein product is CASSVGVSISHYEQYF.